This T cell receptor beta chain originates from a study of T cell changes during pregnancy in multiple sclerosis. The CDR3 sequence is 18 residues long. The V and J ends lost 2 bases and 5 bases, in that order; junction bases with no gene match: 17. Germline loops: CDR1 SGHDN, CDR2 FVKESK. Repertoires were generated with immunoSEQ multiplex PCR, while TCRdb's copy carries only in-frame clones and drops some. The sample lists around 65,000 clones; more than 75% were seen once. The clonotype was recovered from a female donor in good health, enrolled as a control in a pregnancy study. The sequenced sample was peripheral blood, obtained in the first trimester of pregnancy. The V and J genes are TRBV14 and TRBJ2-7, with 8 bases aligning to TRBD1. This CDR3 is CASSQTGTGLDHVHEQYF. As DNA, the CDR3 is TGTGCCAGCAGCCAAACCGGGACAGGTTTAGACCACGTCCACGAGCAGTACTTC.